This TCR beta chain was captured by sequencing in a study of T-cell reconstitution after alpha-beta-depleted transplantation in children. This sample's TCRbeta library carried unique molecular identifier barcodes. In TCRdb, the PCR reads were re-called with MiXCR into one record per CDR3 protein. The sample yields around 340,000 distinct CDR3 sequences, 13% seen once. This clonotype was seen more than once but under ten times. The CDR3 loop spans 14 amino acids. The V end was cut by 6 bases, the J end by 5 bases, with 14 bases between. Per germline, CDR1 MNHEY and CDR2 SVGAGI. The V gene is TRBV6-5, the J gene TRBJ1-5; D gene ambiguous. Source: PBMCs, taken from the stem cell graft. The source of this sequence is a human donor who donated a stem cell graft to a child with Fanconi anemia. This chain's CDR3 is CASSRASVDQPQHF. CDR3 nucleotides: TGTGCCAGCAGCCGGGCCTCTGTCGATCAGCCCCAGCATTTT.